This T cell receptor (delta chain) was recovered during a study of gamma-delta T cells after stem cell transplantation. TCRdb re-analyzed the RT-PCR reads via CATT. The table shows some 1,400 delta-chain clones, with 35% to 55% occurring only once. Remarks on this clone: At one end, the junction sequence differs from germline, possibly due to a read error.

Germline values: CDR1 GEAIGNYY, CDR2 EKD. The CDR3 is 16 residues long. The sequenced material came from gamma-delta T cells. The receptor was isolated from a human donor. It is not recorded whose cells these are; they may come from a transplant donor. J is TRDJ2 and V is TRDV2, with D maybe TRDD3 (6 bases). CDR3 sequence reads: CACDTVGATLTAQLFF. The CDR3 coding sequence is TGTGCCTGTGACACGGTGGGGGCTACCTTGACAGCCCAACTCTTCTTT.